This T cell receptor beta chain was recovered during a study of blood T cells in healthy people across ages. A second PCR, run for roughly 7 to 11 cycles, used a sample-barcoded 5' primer plus a J-beta primer mix. From the 5' RACE reads, TCRdb called clonotypes with MiXCR, one entry per CDR3 protein. The data contain about 730,000 distinct CDR3 sequences, roughly 41% of them singletons. Concerning this clonotype: Relative to the germline gene, one junction end is altered; a read error may explain this.

Germline lookup yields CDR1 MNHEY and CDR2 SMNVEV (reference sequence). CDR3 length equals 11 residues. Donors gave roughly 10 milliliters of peripheral blood apiece. V usage is TRBV27 and J usage is TRBJ1-1, with D tentatively TRBD1 (5 bases). The specimen sequenced was blood. This clonotype originated in a woman aged 55-69 years in good health. The CDR3, as DNA: TGCGCCAGCGCCAGGGACACTGAAGCTTTCTTT. Residues: CASARDTEAFF.